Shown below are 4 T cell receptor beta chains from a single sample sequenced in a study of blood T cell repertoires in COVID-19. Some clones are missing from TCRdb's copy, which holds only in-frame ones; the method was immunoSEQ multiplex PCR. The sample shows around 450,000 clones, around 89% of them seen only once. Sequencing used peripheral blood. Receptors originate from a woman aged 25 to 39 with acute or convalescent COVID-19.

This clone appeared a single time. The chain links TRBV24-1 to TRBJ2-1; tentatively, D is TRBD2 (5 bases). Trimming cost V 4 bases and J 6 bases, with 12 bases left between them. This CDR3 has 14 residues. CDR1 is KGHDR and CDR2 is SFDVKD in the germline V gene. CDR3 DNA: TGTGCCACCAGTGAATCCGGGGTAACCAATGAGCAGTTCTTC. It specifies CATSESGVTNEQFF.

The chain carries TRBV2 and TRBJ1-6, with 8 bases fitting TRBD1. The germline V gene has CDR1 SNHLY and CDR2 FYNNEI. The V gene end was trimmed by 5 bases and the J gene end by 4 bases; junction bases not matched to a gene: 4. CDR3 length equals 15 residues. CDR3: CASSSTGGYNSPLHF. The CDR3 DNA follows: TGTGCCAGCAGTTCCACAGGGGGATATAATTCACCCCTCCACTTT. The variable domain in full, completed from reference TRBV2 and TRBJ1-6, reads EPEVTQTPSHQVTQMGQEVILRCVPISNHLYFYWYRQILGQKVEFLVSFYNNEISEKSEIFDDQFSVERPDGSNFTLKIRSTKLEDSAMYFCASSSTGGYNSPLHFGNGTRLTVT.

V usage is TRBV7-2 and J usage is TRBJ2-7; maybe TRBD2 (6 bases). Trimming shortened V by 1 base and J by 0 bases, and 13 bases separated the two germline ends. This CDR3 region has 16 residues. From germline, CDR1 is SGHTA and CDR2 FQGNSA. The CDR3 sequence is CASSLVAAESSYEQYF. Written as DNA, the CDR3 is TGTGCCAGCAGCTTAGTAGCGGCAGAGAGCTCCTACGAGCAGTACTTC.

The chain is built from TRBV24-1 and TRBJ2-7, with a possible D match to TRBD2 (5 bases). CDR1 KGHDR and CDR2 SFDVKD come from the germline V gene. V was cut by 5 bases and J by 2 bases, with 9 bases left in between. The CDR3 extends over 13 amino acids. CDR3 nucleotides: TGTGCCACCAGTGCGAAGGGAGCCTACGAGCAGTACTTC. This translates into CATSAKGAYEQYF.